The next 21 T cell receptor beta chains were all read from a single sample in a study of T cell changes during pregnancy in multiple sclerosis. Some clones are missing from TCRdb's copy, which holds only in-frame ones; the method was immunoSEQ multiplex PCR. The sample yields roughly 93,000 clones, approximately 90% seen once. The specimen comprised peripheral blood, sampled in the first trimester of pregnancy. These receptors originate from a female donor in good health, enrolled as a control in a pregnancy study.

This clone has just a few counts. The chain is built from TRBV7-9 and TRBJ2-3; tentatively, D is TRBD2 (7 bases). The CDR3 loop spans 15 amino acids. V shed 5 bases and J shed 4 bases, with 16 bases lying between them. CDR1 is SEHNR and CDR2 is FQNEAQ in the germline V gene (reference sequence). The CDR3 DNA is TGTGCCAGCAGCGCCCCCCGGGGGGCCTCAGATACGCAGTATTTT. This gives the protein CASSAPRGASDTQYF.

This chain joins TRBV19 and TRBJ1-1, with TRBD1 as a possible D gene (5 bases). Germline CDR1 LNHDA, CDR2 SQIVND (reference sequence). This CDR3 is 11 amino acids long. Trimming shortened V by 11 bases and J by 8 bases, and 15 bases separated the two germline ends. The CDR3 sequence is CAASSGGEAFF. DNA of the CDR3: TGTGCCGCTTCCAGCGGGGGGGAAGCTTTCTTT.

The chain is built from TRBV27 and TRBJ2-3, with D possibly matching TRBD2 (7 bases). CDR1 and CDR2 (germline): MNHEY, SMNVEV (reference sequence). V was pared by 2 bases and J by 2 bases, with 17 bases between. The CDR3 totals 17 residues. CDR3 DNA sequence: TGTGCCAGCAGTTTAACTTCAGGGGAGGGTTTCACAGATACGCAGTATTTT. Translating it yields CASSLTSGEGFTDTQYF.

V gene TRBV4-3 combines with J gene TRBJ2-1, with 8 bases fitting TRBD2. J gave up 1 base and V 0 bases, and 5 bases lay outside the gene matches. Germline V lookup: CDR1 LGHNA, CDR2 YSLEER. This CDR3 has 17 amino acids. In DNA form, the CDR3 reads TGCGCCAGCAGCCAAGATCTTCGGGGGGGATCCTACAATGAGCAGTTCTTC. It encodes CASSQDLRGGSYNEQFF.

This chain uses TRBV2 with TRBJ2-7; tentative D call: TRBD1 (6 bases). V was shortened by 6 bases and J by 0 bases, with 15 bases between the two germline ends. This CDR3 has 15 residues. Germline CDR1 is SNHLY and CDR2 is FYNNEI. Written as DNA, the CDR3 is TGTGCCAGCAGGTTTCATGAGACAGGCTCCTACGAGCAGTACTTC. It yields the protein CASRFHETGSYEQYF.

V is TRBV11-2 and J is TRBJ2-7; TRBD1 might be the D (6 bases). The CDR3 loop spans 12 amino acids. V was shortened by 6 bases and J by 4 bases, with 10 bases between the two germline ends. CDR1 and CDR2 from the germline V gene are SGHAT and FQNNGV. CDR3 region: CASRLRGYEQYF. CDR3 nucleotide sequence: TGTGCCAGCAGACTTAGGGGGTACGAGCAGTACTTC. Full variable domain (rest looked up from reference TRBV11-2 and TRBJ2-7): EAGVAQSPRYKIIEKRQSVAFWCNPISGHATLYWYQQILGQGPKLLIQFQNNGVVDDSQLPKDRFSAERLKGVDSTLKIQPAKLEDSAVYLCASRLRGYEQYFGPGTRLTVT.

The chain uses TRBV28 and TRBJ1-5; no firm D call. The V end was cut by 8 bases, the J end by 3 bases, with 8 bases between. CDR3 length: 12 residues. Germline CDR1 MDHEN, CDR2 SYDVKM. CDR3 protein: CASAVNNQPQHF. The CDR3 DNA sequence: TGTGCCAGCGCAGTCAACAATCAGCCCCAGCATTTT.

The rearrangement joins TRBV18 to TRBJ2-3; tentative D call: TRBD2 (5 bases). The CDR3 runs to 16 residues. Germline CDR1 reads KGHSH; CDR2 reads LQKENI. Between the trimmed V and J ends, which lost 4 bases and 2 bases, there was a span of 16 bases. Here the CDR3 DNA reads TGTGCCAGCTCACTTTTAGTAGCGCAACCCACAGATACGCAGTATTTT. It codes for CASSLLVAQPTDTQYF.

The chain carries TRBV9 and TRBJ1-6, with D perhaps matching TRBD1 (6 bases). The V end was cut by 0 bases, the J end by 2 bases, with 12 bases between. CDR3 length equals 17 residues. CDR1 SGDLS and CDR2 YYNGEE come from the germline V gene. CDR3 protein: CASSVGGGPTYNSPLHF. CDR3 in DNA: TGTGCCAGCAGCGTAGGGGGGGGGCCCACCTATAATTCACCCCTCCACTTT. Full variable domain (rest looked up from reference TRBV9 and TRBJ1-6): DSGVTQTPKHLITATGQRVTLRCSPRSGDLSVYWYQQSLDQGLQFLIQYYNGEERAKGNILERFSAQQFPDLHSELNLSSLELGDSALYFCASSVGGGPTYNSPLHFGNGTRLTVT.

This clone occurred once. The chain uses TRBV19 and TRBJ2-7, with unresolved D. CDR3 length equals 13 residues. The germline V and J ends were trimmed by 4 bases and 0 bases, with 7 bases remaining between them. Germline CDR1 LNHDA, CDR2 SQIVND (reference sequence). CDR3 coding DNA: TGTGCCAGTAGTACGCGAAACTCCTACGAGCAGTACTTC. Protein: CASSTRNSYEQYF. The full variable domain, rest sourced from reference TRBV19 and TRBJ2-7, is DGGITQSPKYLFRKEGQNVTLSCEQNLNHDAMYWYRQDPGQGLRLIYYSQIVNDFQKGDIAEGYSVSREKKESFPLTVTSAQKNPTAFYLCASSTRNSYEQYFGPGTRLTVT.

The gene calls are TRBV9 and TRBJ2-2, with TRBD2 as a possible D gene (5 bases). V lost 0 bases and J 7 bases, leaving 16 bases between the germline ends. This CDR3 spans 16 amino acids. CDR1 is SGDLS and CDR2 is YYNGEE in the germline V gene. Here the CDR3 reads CASSVAGGGSDGELFF. The CDR3 region has the DNA TGTGCCAGCAGCGTAGCTGGCGGTGGGAGCGACGGGGAGCTGTTTTTT.

The J gene is TRBJ1-2, the V gene TRBV7-8; D is possibly TRBD1 (5 bases). Germline V gene sequence: CDR1 SGHVS, CDR2 FQNEAQ. With 1 base removed from V and 8 bases from J, the gap between germline ends came to 11 bases. The CDR3 has 13 residues. The CDR3 nucleotides read TGTGCCAGCAGCTTAGGGGCCAGGGAAGGCTACACCTTC. Amino acid sequence: CASSLGAREGYTF.

The chain employs TRBV29-1 and TRBJ2-1; 9 nucleotides align to TRBD1. Per the germline V gene, CDR1 is SQVTM and CDR2 is ANQGSEA. Unmatched junction bases numbered 4, after V lost 6 bases and J lost 4 bases. The CDR3 consists of 13 residues. CDR3 protein: CSVRDRVYNEQFF. The CDR3, as DNA: TGCAGCGTGCGGGACAGGGTTTACAATGAGCAGTTCTTC.

This clone has a single count. This chain connects TRBV4-3 to TRBJ2-2; maybe TRBD1 (6 bases). Trimming removed 0 bases at V and 1 base at J, with 12 bases between. This CDR3 spans 17 amino acids. Germline CDR1 and CDR2: LGHNA and YSLEER. The chain's CDR3 is CASSQDPSRGNTGELFF. CDR3 bases: TGCGCCAGCAGCCAAGATCCCAGCAGGGGGAACACCGGGGAGCTGTTTTTT.

The chain recombines TRBV5-6 with TRBJ2-6, with no clear D. The CDR3 has 15 amino acids. Germline lookup yields CDR1 SGHDT and CDR2 YYEEEE. Trimming shortened V by 4 bases and J by 0 bases, and 8 bases separated the two germline ends. The CDR3 coding sequence is TGTGCCAGCAGCAACAGTCCCTCTGGGGCCAACGTCCTGACTTTC. This translates into CASSNSPSGANVLTF.

The chain joins TRBV14 to TRBJ1-4; D unresolved. The CDR3 has 15 residues. Per the germline V gene, CDR1 is SGHDN and CDR2 is FVKESK. V was pared by 1 base and J by 4 bases, with 10 bases between. CDR3 residues: CASSQVAGDNEKLFF. The CDR3 region has the DNA TGTGCCAGCAGCCAAGTTGCTGGAGATAATGAAAAACTGTTTTTT.

The rearrangement uses TRBV5-1 and TRBJ1-1; possibly TRBD1 for D (5 bases). The CDR3 length is 13 residues. Per germline, CDR1 SGHRS and CDR2 YFSETQ. V lost 3 bases and J lost 5, with 11 bases in between. The CDR3 DNA reads TGCGCCAGCAGCTGGCTGGGGGGTACTGAAGCTTTCTTT. Its translation: CASSWLGGTEAFF.

A few counts support this clone. The rearrangement joins TRBV9 to TRBJ1-6; possibly TRBD1 for D (6 bases). The CDR3 covers 13 residues. Germline CDR1 and CDR2: SGDLS and YYNGEE. V lost 5 bases and J 11 bases, leaving 14 bases between the germline ends. In DNA, the CDR3 is TGTGCCAGCAGTCAGGGGAGTCAGGCACCCCTCCACTTT. Amino acids: CASSQGSQAPLHF.

This clone is a singleton in its sample. The chain couples TRBV4-2 to TRBJ2-3, with D tentatively TRBD1 (6 bases). The CDR3 has 14 amino acids. Germline CDR1 reads LGHNA; CDR2 reads YNFKEQ. V lost 4 bases and J lost 2, with 10 bases in between. CDR3 in DNA: TGTGCCAGCAGCCTCGGACAGATCACAGATACGCAGTATTTT. Translated, it gives CASSLGQITDTQYF.

The chain couples TRBV19 to TRBJ1-1; weak D call: TRBD1 (6 bases). This CDR3 contains 16 residues. V gave up 4 bases and J gave up 5 bases, with 20 bases separating them. Germline values: CDR1 LNHDA, CDR2 SQIVND (reference sequence). The CDR3 spells CASSTKFAAGQTEAFF. The CDR3 DNA reads as TGTGCCAGTAGTACCAAGTTCGCGGCTGGACAGACTGAAGCTTTCTTT.

This rearrangement joins TRBV2 to TRBJ1-2, with 8 bases identical to TRBD1. The CDR3 totals 12 residues. Looked up from germline, CDR1 is SNHLY and CDR2 is FYNNEI. V lost 8 bases and J lost 10; bases outside the gene matches: 9. CDR3 sequence: CASDRGLGAYTF. The CDR3 DNA reads TGTGCCAGCGACAGGGGATTAGGTGCCTACACCTTC. Variable domain in full (rest from reference TRBV2 and TRBJ1-2): EPEVTQTPSHQVTQMGQEVILRCVPISNHLYFYWYRQILGQKVEFLVSFYNNEISEKSEIFDDQFSVERPDGSNFTLKIRSTKLEDSAMYFCASDRGLGAYTFGSGTRLTVV.